Listed here are 26 T cell receptor beta chains from one sample, sequenced in a study of T and B cells in COVID-19 patients. Each TRB amplification used roughly 250-550 ng of genomic DNA from blood. TRB rearrangements were amplified by multiplex PCR with BIOMED2 TRB-A/B primers. TCRdb re-analysed the multiplex PCR reads in MiXCR, keeping a single row per CDR3 protein. The sample lists 13,000 or so distinct CDR3 sequences, over 25% occurring once. Source material: blood. These receptors came from a human donor who had recovered from COVID-19.

As to this clonotype: Given a much more abundant clone one base away, this may be a read error. CDR3 bases: TGTGCCAGCAGTATTAGCGAGGCCCAGTACAATGAGCAGTTCTTC. Translation: CASSISEAQYNEQFF. The chain uses TRBV6-5 and TRBJ2-1, with D tentatively TRBD2 (5 bases). The CDR3 length is 15 residues. Deletions cut 5 bases from V and 4 bases from J, with 15 bases between. The germline CDR1 and CDR2 sequences are MNHEY and SVGAGI.

Judged by abundance, this clonotype is medium-sized. The rearrangement joins TRBV13 to TRBJ2-3; TRBD2 aligns across 10 bases. Losses at the gene ends were 1 base for V and 5 bases for J; bases not matched to a gene: 12. Germline CDR1 and CDR2: PRHDT and FYEKMQ (reference sequence). This CDR3 is 18 amino acids long. CDR3 nucleotide sequence: TGTGCCAGCAGCTTAGCCGGTCTAGCGGGAGAATTGGGAGATACGCAGTATTTT. Amino acid sequence: CASSLAGLAGELGDTQYF.

This clonotype appeared many times. The J gene is TRBJ1-3, the V gene TRBV6-5; D remains ambiguous. Germline lookup yields CDR1 MNHEY and CDR2 SVGAGI. The V gene lost 0 bases and the J gene lost 6 bases, with 15 bases spanning the gap. The CDR3 covers 16 residues. CDR3 nucleotides: TGTGCCAGCAGTTACTCAGTAGTAGCCGGGCAAAACACCATATATTTT. Its translation is CASSYSVVAGQNTIYF.

The chain carries TRBV5-4 and TRBJ2-3, with TRBD2 matching 11 bases. Trimming at V came to 2 bases and at J to 1 base, leaving 12 bases not matched to a gene. The germline gives CDR1 SGHNT, CDR2 YYREEE (reference sequence). The CDR3 is 19 residues long. The DNA for the CDR3 is TGTGCCAGCAGCTTAACTAGCGGGAGTTTGGGGTTCGGCACAGATACGCAGTATTTT. It specifies CASSLTSGSLGFGTDTQYF.

The chain recombines TRBV28 with TRBJ1-3; D not certain. The germline V and J ends were trimmed by 6 bases and 0 bases, with 12 bases remaining between them. The CDR3 consists of 15 residues. Germline CDR1 and CDR2: MDHEN and SYDVKM. This CDR3 is CASSLPGSSGNTIYF. The CDR3 nucleotides read TGTGCCAGCAGCCTTCCAGGCAGCTCTGGAAACACCATATATTTT.

Concerning this clonotype itself: Just one base apart from a much larger clone, this may be a read error. V is TRBV15 and J is TRBJ1-2, with no clear D. CDR3 length: 14 amino acids. Germline V lookup: CDR1 LNHNV, CDR2 YYDKDF (reference sequence). CDR3 loop: CVTSSYLLNYGYTF. Here the CDR3 DNA reads TGTGTCACCAGCAGCTATTTACTTAACTATGGCTACACCTTC.

This clonotype has a handful of counts. The V call is TRBV20-1, the J call TRBJ2-7, with D perhaps TRBD1 (5 bases). The V and J ends lost 7 bases and 2 bases respectively, with 9 bases between them. The CDR3 extends over 11 amino acids. Germline values: CDR1 DFQATT, CDR2 SNEGSKA (reference sequence). The CDR3 sequence is CSVGAPYEQYF. In DNA form, the CDR3 reads TGCAGTGTTGGGGCTCCCTACGAGCAGTACTTC.

DNA for the CDR3: TGTGCCAGCAGTATCTCCTTGGGAGACACTGAAGCTTTCTTT. Its translation: CASSISLGDTEAFF. J is TRBJ1-1 and V is TRBV6-4, with D unresolved. Trimming cost V 5 bases and J 3 bases, with 13 bases left between them. CDR3 size: 14 residues. Germline CDR1 reads MRHNA; CDR2 reads SNTAGT.

The rearrangement uses TRBV20-1 and TRBJ1-2, with D tentatively TRBD1 (5 bases). V lost 7 bases, J lost 4 bases, and 16 bases lay in between. Per the germline V gene, CDR1 is DFQATT and CDR2 is SNEGSKA (reference sequence). The CDR3 has 13 residues. The CDR3 loop reads CSVGRTQGYGYTF. The CDR3 nucleotides read TGCAGTGTTGGGAGGACCCAGGGCTATGGCTACACCTTC.

By share of the sample, this clonotype is medium-sized. The V gene is TRBV15, the J gene TRBJ2-1; 13 nucleotides line up with TRBD2. The length of the CDR3 is 17 residues. With 5 bases clipped from V and 6 bases from J, the junction kept 10 bases outside the gene matches. From germline, CDR1 is LNHNV and CDR2 YYDKDF (reference sequence). The CDR3 DNA sequence: TGTGCCACCAGCCCAGGCCAACTAGCGGGAGGGCCCAATGAGCAGTTCTTC. It encodes CATSPGQLAGGPNEQFF.

This chain joins TRBV30 and TRBJ1-4; TRBD1 aligns across 9 bases. This CDR3 is 15 amino acids long. CDR1 and CDR2 (germline): GTSNPN, SVGIG (reference sequence). The V and J ends lost 3 bases and 11 bases, in that order; junction bases with no gene match: 13. CDR3 bases: TGTGCCTGGAGCGAGACAGGGGGAGTTCGGGGGAAACTGTTTTTT. This gives the protein CAWSETGGVRGKLFF.

V gene TRBV5-4 combines with J gene TRBJ2-5; 10 bases line up with TRBD1. V shed 7 bases, J shed 0 bases, and the junction held 9 bases outside the gene matches. Looked up from germline, CDR1 is SGHNT and CDR2 is YYREEE (reference sequence). The CDR3 spans 16 residues. CDR3 DNA sequence: TGTGCCAGCTGCGTCGGGACAGGGGCCTACCAAGAGACCCAGTACTTC. Amino acids: CASCVGTGAYQETQYF. Full variable domain (missing parts from reference TRBV5-4 and TRBJ2-5): ETGVTQSPTHLIKTRGQQVTLRCSSQSGHNTVSWYQQALGQGPQFIFQYYREEENGRGNFPPRFSGLQFPNYSSELNVNALELDDSALYLCASCVGTGAYQETQYFGPGTRLLVL.

The chain joins TRBV24-1 to TRBJ1-5; 7 bases are a match to TRBD1. The CDR3 length is 12 residues. Looked up from germline, CDR1 is KGHDR and CDR2 is SFDVKD. Trimming took 7 bases from V and 6 from J; bases not matched to a gene: 2. CDR3 DNA sequence: TGTGCCACCAGCAGGGGGAGTCAGCCCCAGCATTTT. Protein product: CATSRGSQPQHF.

V and J are TRBV20-1 and TRBJ1-6; the D gene is possibly TRBD1 (6 bases). Trimming removed 3 bases at V and 7 bases at J, with 7 bases between. The CDR3 has 12 residues. Germline assignment: CDR1 DFQATT and CDR2 SNEGSKA (reference sequence). The CDR3: CSASTGNSPLHF. For the CDR3, the DNA is TGCAGTGCTAGTACAGGGAATTCACCCCTCCACTTT.

The chain joins TRBV7-2 to TRBJ2-1; TRBD2 agrees at 8 bases. The V segment lost 5 bases and the J segment 8 bases; nucleotides outside the gene matches: 8. The germline gives CDR1 SGHTA, CDR2 FQGNSA. The CDR3 runs to 14 residues. Here the CDR3 DNA reads TGTGCCAGCAGCCCCGGGAGGGGGAGCGATGAGCAGTTCTTC. Encoded protein: CASSPGRGSDEQFF. The full variable domain, completed using reference TRBV7-2 and TRBJ2-1, is GAGVSQSPSNKVTEKGKDVELRCDPISGHTALYWYRQSLGQGLEFLIYFQGNSAPDKSGLPSDRFSAERTGGSVSTLTIQRTQQEDSAVYLCASSPGRGSDEQFFGPGTRLTVL.

Comment on this clonotype: One junction end does not reproduce the germline sequence, and a read error may be involved. This chain connects TRBV5-1 to TRBJ1-6; D not resolved. Per germline, CDR1 SGHRS and CDR2 YFSETQ. This CDR3 is 16 amino acids long. The CDR3 sequence: CASSLVTSSYNSPLHF. Here the CDR3 DNA reads TGTGCCAGCAGCTTGGTCACGAGCTCCTATAATTCACCCCTCCACTTT.

This clonotype was seen at least ten times. The J gene is TRBJ2-7, the V gene TRBV18; 8 bases map to TRBD2. Germline CDR1 and CDR2: KGHSH and LQKENI. Trimming cost V 3 bases and J 6 bases; bases outside gene matches: 4. CDR3 length: 13 residues. The CDR3 here is CASSPRTSSEQYF. The CDR3 DNA sequence: TGTGCCAGCTCACCTCGGACTAGCAGCGAGCAGTACTTC.

By share, this clonotype ranks as medium-sized. The chain carries TRBV5-6 and TRBJ2-7; no reliable D call. Trimming took 0 bases from V and 4 from J, leaving 14 bases between them. CDR3 length: 15 residues. Germline V CDR1 and CDR2: SGHDT, YYEEEE. The DNA of the CDR3 is TGTGCCAGCAGCTTGGTCGGGCCCCGGTCGTACGAGCAGTACTTC. Encoded protein: CASSLVGPRSYEQYF.

This rearrangement joins TRBV5-1 to TRBJ1-2; D ambiguous. The germline CDR1 and CDR2 sequences are SGHRS and YFSETQ. The V and J ends lost 4 bases and 4 bases respectively, with 14 bases between them. The CDR3 extends over 14 amino acids. The CDR3 DNA reads TGCGCCAGCAGCCCGGGAGGCAGAATCTATGGCTACACCTTC. It translates to CASSPGGRIYGYTF.

This clonotype is classed as medium-sized. This rearrangement joins TRBV19 to TRBJ1-1; D is uncertain. The germline V and J ends were trimmed by 3 bases and 1 base, with 6 bases remaining between them. Per the germline V gene, CDR1 is LNHDA and CDR2 is SQIVND (reference sequence). The CDR3 is 13 residues long. Written as DNA, the CDR3 is TGTGCCAGTAGTATTTGGGCGAACACTGAAGCTTTCTTT. Amino acid sequence: CASSIWANTEAFF.

This clonotype was counted between two and nine times. The chain employs TRBV5-1 and TRBJ2-1, with D perhaps assigned TRBD1 or TRBD2 (5 bases each). CDR1 is SGHRS, CDR2 YFSETQ, per germline. The germline V and J ends were trimmed by 4 bases and 0 bases, with 14 bases remaining between them. There are 16 residues in the CDR3. This CDR3 is CASSDSGHGSYNEQFF. The CDR3 DNA reads TGCGCCAGCAGCGACAGCGGTCATGGCTCCTACAATGAGCAGTTCTTC.

As to this clonotype: A single base separates this from a much larger clone, so it may be a read error. V gene TRBV15 combines with J gene TRBJ2-4; D unresolved. The better agreement between TRBJ2-1 and the DNA end casts doubt on the J call. The germline V gene encodes CDR1 LNHNV and CDR2 YYDKDF (reference sequence). The CDR3 is made up of 15 amino acids. In nucleotides, the CDR3 is TGTGCCACCAGCAGAGTTGCTTCCCTCAAAAACATTCAGTTCTTC. It codes for CATSRVASLKNIQFF.

The V call is TRBV6-5, the J call TRBJ2-3, with 7 bases aligning to TRBD2. The CDR3 covers 14 residues. Germline lookup yields CDR1 MNHEY and CDR2 SVGAGI. V was pared by 5 bases and J by 6 bases, with 8 bases of the junction left unmatched. The CDR3 DNA is TGTGCCAGCAGTGAACTAGCGAGCTACGATACGCAGTATTTT. Protein product: CASSELASYDTQYF.

The chain carries TRBV29-1 and TRBJ2-7; 12 bases line up with TRBD2. Germline trimming cut 4 bases from V and 3 bases from J; bases unmatched to any gene: 4. CDR1 is SQVTM, CDR2 ANQGSEA, per germline. The CDR3 consists of 14 residues. Here the CDR3 DNA reads TGCAGCGTTGGACTAGCGGGAGTGATCTACGAGCAGTACTTC. This sequence encodes CSVGLAGVIYEQYF.

This clonotype was recorded a few times. This chain connects TRBV6-2 or TRBV6-3 to TRBJ1-1; no clear D gene. Per the germline V gene, CDR1 is MNHEY and CDR2 is SVGEGT. V lost 2 bases, J lost 7 bases, and 8 bases lay in between. This CDR3 comprises 12 residues. The CDR3 is CASSYHGVEAFF. In DNA form, the CDR3 reads TGTGCCAGCAGTTACCACGGGGTTGAAGCTTTCTTT.

This clonotype is judged medium-sized. V usage is TRBV30 and J usage is TRBJ2-7; 8 positions agree with TRBD2. Per the germline V gene, CDR1 is GTSNPN and CDR2 is SVGIG (reference sequence). With V trimmed by 2 bases and J by 6 bases, 6 bases remained unmatched. The CDR3 loop spans 13 amino acids. The CDR3 bases are TGTGCCTGGAGTTGGACGGGAGGGGGCGAGCAGTACTTC. Translated, it gives CAWSWTGGGEQYF.